This T cell receptor beta chain was recorded in a study of blood T cell repertoires in COVID-19. Study overall: Sample material is recorded as cDNA or gDNA derived from T cells, B-cell-depleted T cells, or PBMCs.

The cohort comprised adults aged about 18 to 90 years residing in approximately 22 US areas. Participant reports of clinical history set cohort assignment. The authors' processing: Reference gene primer amplification gave nucleated cell count estimates. Repertoires were generated with immunoSEQ multiplex PCR, while TCRdb's copy carries only in-frame clones and drops some. The DNA gave D and trimming, while V, J and clone size come from that table. The profile shows 250,000 to 350,000 clones, more than 90% of them singletons. The junction had 9 bases not matched to a gene; V was cut back by 4 bases and J by 7 bases. Germline CDR1 is LGHDT and CDR2 is YNNKEL (reference sequence). The CDR3 sequence is 17 residues long.

The rearrangement links TRBV3-1 (or the pseudogene TRBV3-2) to TRBJ2-1; 14 nucleotides align to TRBD2. The sequenced sample was PBMCs or T cells enriched from blood (not recorded which). This receptor was obtained from a woman under 40 who had recovered from COVID-19. CDR3 region: CASSPRLAGGPGNEQFF. The CDR3 DNA sequence: TGTGCCAGCAGCCCTCGACTAGCGGGGGGGCCTGGGAATGAGCAGTTCTTC.